This T cell receptor beta chain was sequenced for a study of shared clonotypes between healthy human individuals (TCRdb year 2020). Concerning the study at large: The cohort comprised two women and a few men aged 18 to 49 years. For each donor, three plates each were used for CD4 naive and CD4 memory, two plates were used for CD8 naive, and one plate was used for CD8 memory. To estimate repertoire size and how much clonotype sharing occurs between individuals, the study deeply sequenced the blood TCR repertoires of several healthy adults. Different laboratories and diverse techniques were used to prepare libraries and sequence TCR repertoires, to increase sequencing depth and limit assay-specific biases. Each donor's leukapheresis produced roughly between about 0.85 and 10 billion PBMCs.

Per the germline V gene (reference sequence), SEHNR is the CDR1 and FQNEAQ is the CDR2. The junction shows trimming of 5 bases on V and 3 bases on J, plus 16 bases between the germline ends. The CDR3 contains 15 residues, cysteine and phenylalanine counted. Only the CDR3 region is kept as DNA, spanning 45 bases read in frame from base 1. TCR CDR3 regions were amplified from genomic DNA by multiplex PCR using the deep immunoSEQ assay. Extracted genomic DNA from each cell subset was spread evenly across all wells of several immunoSEQ 96-well plates, with each plate serving as a replicate. Each replicate PCR for sorted subsets received approximately 220 ng genomic DNA, equal to about 30,000 T cell genomes. The purified libraries were quantified using a Qubit 3.0 fluorometer, sized with a Bioanalyzer 2100, and then quantified again using the KAPA Library Quantification kit. A separate single-read 150-cycle Illumina NextSeq 550 flow cell was used to sequence each immunoSEQ 96-well plate. In the authors' own workflow: Because the immunoSEQ output held only junctional sequences and lacked quality scores, the filtering could not match the filtering applied to full-length reads. To assign V/J genes and CDR3, sequences were annotated using PyIR, a Python wrapper for IgBLAST v1.9, with IMGT germline references. Any read was removed if the V/J assignment was weak (E-value above 1e-6), the CDR3 was missing, or the read contained stop codons, out-of-frame junctions, or ambiguous translated residues. V3J clonotypes were defined as sequences sharing an identical inferred V gene, J gene, and CDR3 amino acid sequence. Percentage overlap between repertoires was computed as shared unique clonotypes divided by the size of the smaller repertoire. Richness of each repertoire was evaluated using RTK rarefaction, the Chao1 estimator, and Recon v2.1 estimates of unobserved clonotypes. Generation probabilities for all TCRbeta clonotypes obtained by the gDNA method from a handful of donors were computed using OLGA. In TCRdb, the immuneACCESS table is reduced to in-frame sequences with V and J assigned. These tables do not hold every clone; where another copy was compared, an unresolved V gene accounts for under half, and the others remain unexplained. V, J and clone size derive from that table, while D and trimming were established from the DNA sequence. This sample comprises millions of clones, about 95% of them detected only once. The ten largest clonotypes hold roughly 1% of the sample.

CD8 naive samples were CD45RO-negative cells positively selected for CCR7, giving a CD45RA+CCR7+ population that excluded TemRA cells. Donors were healthy HIV-negative adults with no recently reported acute infections or vaccinations. All donors were Caucasian adults living in Nashville, Tennessee, USA. Blood was collected by leukapheresis, and PBMCs were isolated by Ficoll-Histopaque density gradient centrifugation and then cryopreserved in liquid nitrogen vapor phase. Purity and quantity of every magnetically sorted T cell population were checked by analytical flow cytometry. Genomic DNA was isolated from each sorted fraction and quantified by UV absorbance on a Nanodrop 2000c. What the study reported, not specific to this receptor: Pairwise subsampling indicated that sequencing depth was expected to affect the degree of clonotype sharing among donors. Sharing across a few donors was observed for approximately 4.6% of naive CD4, 3% to 4% of naive CD8, over 2% of memory CD4, and about 0.38% of memory CD8 clonotypes. Higher generation probabilities were observed for clonotypes shared by all four sorted-subset donors than for non-shared clonotypes. Naive subsets generally had larger estimated clonotype richness than memory subsets. The genetic and exposure-history diversity represented was limited by the small number of donors. Sampling was limited to blood, and TCR repertoires in tissue likely differ from TCR repertoires in blood. Rarefaction of sorted-subset datasets indicated incomplete sequencing despite the large sequencing depth.

As for this clone: Its target antigen remains unknown. The input lacks base qualities; no much larger clone sits a single base away.

The source material was naive CD8+ T cells sorted from blood. The cell subset or site label here, explained by the study, means: CD45RA+CCR7+. Recombination linked TRBV7-9 to TRBJ1-2, and TRBD1 may be the D gene, going by 5 matching bases. The TCR was taken from a man between 18 and 29 years old in good health. The CDR3 here reads CASSTTEAGYYGYTF. Read as DNA, the sequence is TGTGCCAGCAGCACAACCGAGGCAGGGTACTATGGCTACACCTTC.